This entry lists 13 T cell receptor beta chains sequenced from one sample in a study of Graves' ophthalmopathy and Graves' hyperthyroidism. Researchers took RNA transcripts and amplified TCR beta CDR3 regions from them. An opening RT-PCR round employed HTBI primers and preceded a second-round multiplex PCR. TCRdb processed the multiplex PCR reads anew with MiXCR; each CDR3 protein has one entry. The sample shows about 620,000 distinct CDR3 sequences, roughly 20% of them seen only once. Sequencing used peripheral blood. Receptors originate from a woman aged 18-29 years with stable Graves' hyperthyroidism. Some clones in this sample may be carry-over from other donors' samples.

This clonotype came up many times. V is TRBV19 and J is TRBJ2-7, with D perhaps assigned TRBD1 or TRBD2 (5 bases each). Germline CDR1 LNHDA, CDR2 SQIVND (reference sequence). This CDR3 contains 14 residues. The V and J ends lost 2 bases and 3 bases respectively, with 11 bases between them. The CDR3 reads CASSIREGFYEQYF. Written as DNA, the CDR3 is TGTGCCAGTAGTATACGTGAGGGGTTCTACGAGCAGTACTTC.

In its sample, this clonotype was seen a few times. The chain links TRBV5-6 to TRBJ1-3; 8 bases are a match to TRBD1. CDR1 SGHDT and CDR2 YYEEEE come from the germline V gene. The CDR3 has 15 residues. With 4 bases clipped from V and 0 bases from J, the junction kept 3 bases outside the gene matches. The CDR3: CASSPTGVSGNTIYF. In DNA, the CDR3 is TGTGCCAGCAGCCCGACAGGGGTCTCTGGAAACACCATATATTTT.

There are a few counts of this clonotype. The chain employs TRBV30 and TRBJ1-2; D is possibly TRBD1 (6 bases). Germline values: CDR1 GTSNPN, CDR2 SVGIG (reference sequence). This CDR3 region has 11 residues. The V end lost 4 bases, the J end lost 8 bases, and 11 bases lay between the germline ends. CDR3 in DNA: TGTGCCTGGAACCAGGGGCACGGCTACACCTTC. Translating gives CAWNQGHGYTF.

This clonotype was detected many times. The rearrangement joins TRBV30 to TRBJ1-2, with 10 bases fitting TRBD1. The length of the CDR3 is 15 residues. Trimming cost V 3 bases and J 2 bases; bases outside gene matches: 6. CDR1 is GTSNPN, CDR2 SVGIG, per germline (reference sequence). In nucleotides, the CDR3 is TGTGCCTGGAGAGAGCCGGGACAGGGGAACTATGGCTACACCTTC. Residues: CAWREPGQGNYGYTF.

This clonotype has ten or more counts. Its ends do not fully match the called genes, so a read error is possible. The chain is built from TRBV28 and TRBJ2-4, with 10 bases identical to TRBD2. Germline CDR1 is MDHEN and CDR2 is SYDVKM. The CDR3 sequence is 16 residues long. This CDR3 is CASSRSGRGDKNIKYF. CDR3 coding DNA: TGTGCCAGCAGTCGAAGCGGGAGGGGCGACAAAAACATTAAGTACTTC.

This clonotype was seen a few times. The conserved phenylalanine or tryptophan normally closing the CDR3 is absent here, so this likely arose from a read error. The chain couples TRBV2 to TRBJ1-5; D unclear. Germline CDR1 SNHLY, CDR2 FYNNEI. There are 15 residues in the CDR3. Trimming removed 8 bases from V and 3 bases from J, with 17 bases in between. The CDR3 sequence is CASSAGREPNQPQHY. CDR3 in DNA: TGTGCCAGCTCCGCCGGTAGGGAGCCCAATCAGCCCCAGCATTAT.

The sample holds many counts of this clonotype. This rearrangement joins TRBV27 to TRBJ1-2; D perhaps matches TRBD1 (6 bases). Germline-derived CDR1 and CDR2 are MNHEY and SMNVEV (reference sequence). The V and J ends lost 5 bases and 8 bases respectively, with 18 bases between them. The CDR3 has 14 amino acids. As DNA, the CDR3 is TGTGCCAGCAGTCCCCCCGGGGGGCCAGGAGGCTACACCTTC. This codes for CASSPPGGPGGYTF.

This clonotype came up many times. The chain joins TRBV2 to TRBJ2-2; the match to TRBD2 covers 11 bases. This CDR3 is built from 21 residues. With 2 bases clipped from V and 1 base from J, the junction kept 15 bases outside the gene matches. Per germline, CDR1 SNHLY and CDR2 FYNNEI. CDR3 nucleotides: TGTGCCAGCAGTGAATCCTCGGGACTAGCGGTTCATCCAAAGAACACCGGGGAGCTGTTTTTT. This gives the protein CASSESSGLAVHPKNTGELFF.

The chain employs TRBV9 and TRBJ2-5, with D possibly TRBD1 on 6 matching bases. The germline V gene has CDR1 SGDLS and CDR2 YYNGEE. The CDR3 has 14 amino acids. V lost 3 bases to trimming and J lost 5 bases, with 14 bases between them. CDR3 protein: CASSGPRGGETQYF. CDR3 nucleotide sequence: TGTGCCAGCAGCGGACCCAGGGGTGGGGAGACCCAGTACTTC.

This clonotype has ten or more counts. This CDR3 is CASSSVSGAPYEQYF. CDR3 DNA: TGTGCCAGCAGTTCCGTTTCGGGAGCTCCCTACGAGCAGTACTTC. V usage is TRBV28 and J usage is TRBJ2-7; D might be TRBD2 (6 bases). V was clipped by 4 bases and J by 2 bases, with 15 bases between them. This CDR3 region has 15 residues. The V gene's germline CDR1 is MDHEN and CDR2 SYDVKM.

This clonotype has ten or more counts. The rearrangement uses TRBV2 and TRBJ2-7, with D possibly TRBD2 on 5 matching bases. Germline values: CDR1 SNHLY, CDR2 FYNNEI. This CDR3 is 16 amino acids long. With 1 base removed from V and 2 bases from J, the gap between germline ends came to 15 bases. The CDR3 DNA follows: TGTGCCAGCAGTGAAGGGAGCCGGACTGAGACCTACGAGCAGTACTTC. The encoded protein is CASSEGSRTETYEQYF. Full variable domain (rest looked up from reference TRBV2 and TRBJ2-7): EPEVTQTPSHQVTQMGQEVILRCVPISNHLYFYWYRQILGQKVEFLVSFYNNEISEKSEIFDDQFSVERPDGSNFTLKIRSTKLEDSAMYFCASSEGSRTETYEQYFGPGTRLTVT.

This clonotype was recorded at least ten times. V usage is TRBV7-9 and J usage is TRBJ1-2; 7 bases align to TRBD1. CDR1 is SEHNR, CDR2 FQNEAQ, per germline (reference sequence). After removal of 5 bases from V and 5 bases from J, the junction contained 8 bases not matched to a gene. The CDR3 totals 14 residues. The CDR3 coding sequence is TGTGCCAGCAGCACCCGACAGGGCCCTTATGGCTACACCTTC. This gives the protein CASSTRQGPYGYTF.

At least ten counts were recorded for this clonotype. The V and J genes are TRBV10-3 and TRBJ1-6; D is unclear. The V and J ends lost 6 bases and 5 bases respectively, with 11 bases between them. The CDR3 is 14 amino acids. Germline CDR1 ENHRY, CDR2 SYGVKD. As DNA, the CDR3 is TGTGCCATCAGAGAGGCAGGAGATAATTCACCCCTCCACTTT. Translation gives CAIREAGDNSPLHF.